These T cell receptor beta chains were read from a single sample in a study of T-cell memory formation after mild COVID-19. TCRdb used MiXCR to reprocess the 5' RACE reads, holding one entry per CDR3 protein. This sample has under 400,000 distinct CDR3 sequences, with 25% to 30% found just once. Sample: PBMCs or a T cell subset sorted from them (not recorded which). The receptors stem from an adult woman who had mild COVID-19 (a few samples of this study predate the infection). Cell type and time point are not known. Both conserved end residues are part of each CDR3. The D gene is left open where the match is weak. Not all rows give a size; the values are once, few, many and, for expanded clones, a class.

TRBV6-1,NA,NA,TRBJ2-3,TGTGCCAGCAGTGAAGGGAGAGGGGCAGATACGCAGTATTTT,CASSEGRGADTQYF
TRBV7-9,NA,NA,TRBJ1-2,TGTGCCAGCAGCTTAGACGGGCAGCGGCATGGCTACACCTTC,CASSLDGQRHGYTF
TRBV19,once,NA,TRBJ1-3,TGTGCCAGTAGCGATGGGGGTGCCGGAAACACCATATATTTT,CASSDGGAGNTIYF
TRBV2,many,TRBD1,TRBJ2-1,TGTGCCAGCAGCTTTGGACAGGGCCTCTACAATGAGCAGTTCTTC,CASSFGQGLYNEQFF
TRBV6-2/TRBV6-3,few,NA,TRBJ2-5,TGTGCCAGCAGTCAAAAACCGCGCCAAGAGACCCAGTACTTC,CASSQKPRQETQYF
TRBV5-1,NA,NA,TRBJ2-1,TGCGCCAGCAGCGCTCGCTCCTACAATGAGCAGTTCTTC,CASSARSYNEQFF
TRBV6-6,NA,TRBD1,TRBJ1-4,TGTGCCAGCAGGACAGGGGCCCATGAAAAACTGTTTTTT,CASRTGAHEKLFF
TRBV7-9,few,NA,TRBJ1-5,TGTGCCAGCAGCTTAGGGACAGCTAATCAGCCCCAGCATTTT,CASSLGTANQPQHF
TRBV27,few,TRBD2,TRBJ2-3,TGTGCCAGCAGTTTGGTAGCGGGGTCAGATACGCAGTATTTT,CASSLVAGSDTQYF
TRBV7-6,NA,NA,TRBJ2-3,TGTGCCAGCAGCCCCTCTGCGCCAGATACGCAGTATTTT,CASSPSAPDTQYF
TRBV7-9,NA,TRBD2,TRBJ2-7,TGTGCCAGCAGCCGCGGACTAGCGGGAGGCGGGGGAGAGCAGTACTTC,CASSRGLAGGGGEQYF